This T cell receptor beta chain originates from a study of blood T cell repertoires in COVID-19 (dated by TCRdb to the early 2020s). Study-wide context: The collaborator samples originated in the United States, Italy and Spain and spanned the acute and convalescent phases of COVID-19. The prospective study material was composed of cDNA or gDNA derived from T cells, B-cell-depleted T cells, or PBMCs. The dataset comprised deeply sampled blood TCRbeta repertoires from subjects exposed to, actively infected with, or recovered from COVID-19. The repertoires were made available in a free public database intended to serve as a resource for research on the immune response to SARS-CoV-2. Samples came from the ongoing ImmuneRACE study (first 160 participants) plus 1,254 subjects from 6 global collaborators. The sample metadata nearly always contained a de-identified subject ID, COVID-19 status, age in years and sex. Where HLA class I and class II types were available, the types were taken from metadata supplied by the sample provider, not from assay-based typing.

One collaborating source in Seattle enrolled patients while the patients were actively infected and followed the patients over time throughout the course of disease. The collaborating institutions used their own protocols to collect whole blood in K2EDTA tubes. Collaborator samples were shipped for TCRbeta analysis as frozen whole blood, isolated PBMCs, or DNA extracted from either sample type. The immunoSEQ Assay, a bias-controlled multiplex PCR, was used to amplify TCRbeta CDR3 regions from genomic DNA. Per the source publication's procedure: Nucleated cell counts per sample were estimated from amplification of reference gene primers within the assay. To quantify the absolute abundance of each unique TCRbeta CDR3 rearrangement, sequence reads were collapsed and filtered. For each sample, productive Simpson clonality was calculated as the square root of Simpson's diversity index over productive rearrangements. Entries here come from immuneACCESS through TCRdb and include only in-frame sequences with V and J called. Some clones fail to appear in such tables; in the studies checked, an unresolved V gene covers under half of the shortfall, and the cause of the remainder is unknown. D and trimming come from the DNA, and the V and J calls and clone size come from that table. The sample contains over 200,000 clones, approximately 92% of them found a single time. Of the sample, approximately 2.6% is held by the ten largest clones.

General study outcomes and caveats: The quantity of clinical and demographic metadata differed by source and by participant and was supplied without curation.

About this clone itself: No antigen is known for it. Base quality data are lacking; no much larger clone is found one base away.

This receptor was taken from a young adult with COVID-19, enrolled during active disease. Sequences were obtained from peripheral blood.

CDR3 sequence: CASSLVGSSGGIYEQYF. The nucleotide sequence reads TGTGCCAGCAGCTTGGTTGGATCTAGCGGGGGGATCTACGAGCAGTACTTC. Here the chain combines TRBV5-4 and TRBJ2-7, with TRBD2 matching 11 junction bases. CDR1 is given as SGHNT and CDR2 as YYREEE, both from the germline V gene (reference sequence). After removal of 0 bases from V and 3 bases from J, the junction retains 8 bases not matched to a gene. From the cysteine through the phenylalanine, the CDR3 covers 17 amino acids. Kept here is only the CDR3 DNA, which spans 51 bases and is read in frame from base 1.